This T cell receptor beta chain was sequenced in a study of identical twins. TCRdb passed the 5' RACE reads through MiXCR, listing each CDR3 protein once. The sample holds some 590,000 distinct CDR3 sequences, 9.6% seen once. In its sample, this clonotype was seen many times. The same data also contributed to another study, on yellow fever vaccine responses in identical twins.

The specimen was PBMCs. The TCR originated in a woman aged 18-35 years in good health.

The CDR3 is CSARDRVLNTEAFF. The CDR3 DNA reads as TGCAGTGCTAGAGATAGGGTCTTGAACACTGAAGCTTTCTTT. V gene TRBV20-1 combines with J gene TRBJ1-1; unclear D gene. CDR3 size: 14 residues. Germline values: CDR1 DFQATT, CDR2 SNEGSKA (reference sequence). V dropped 0 bases and J dropped 0 bases, with 8 bases sitting between them.